A single sample is the source of the 27 T cell receptor beta chains below, sequenced in a study of OX40 agonist ivuxolimab in advanced cancers. Measured with immunoSEQ multiplex PCR; TCRdb has only the in-frame clones, and not every one. The sample lists about 76,000 clones; around 80% were seen once. The specimen comprised CD4+ or CD8+ T cells sorted from blood, sampled in a trial of the OX40 agonist ivuxolimab. These receptor sequences come from an adult with an advanced solid tumor such as melanoma, head and neck, liver or kidney cancer.

The CDR3 nucleotides are TGTGCCAGCTCGGGACAGGCGGCCACCGGGGAGCTGTTTTTT. Translating gives CASSGQAATGELFF. The V and J genes are TRBV18 and TRBJ2-2, with 8 bases fitting TRBD1. This CDR3 has 14 residues. Per germline, CDR1 KGHSH and CDR2 LQKENI. Germline trimming cut 6 bases from V and 4 bases from J; bases unmatched to any gene: 4.

V usage is TRBV5-4 and J usage is TRBJ2-7; D not resolved. V was pared by 3 bases and J by 0 bases, with 13 bases between. CDR3 length: 15 amino acids. Looked up from germline, CDR1 is SGHNT and CDR2 is YYREEE (reference sequence). CDR3: CASSSDGHSSYEQYF. The CDR3, as DNA: TGTGCCAGCAGCTCGGACGGCCATAGCTCCTACGAGCAGTACTTC.

The genes are TRBV4-1 and TRBJ2-1; 12 positions match TRBD1. Germline V gene lookup returns CDR1 MGHRA and CDR2 YSYEKL. Trimming cost V 2 bases and J 6 bases; bases outside gene matches: 2. The CDR3 extends over 15 amino acids. CDR3 sequence reads: CASSQPGQGANEQFF. The DNA of the CDR3 is TGCGCCAGCAGCCAACCGGGACAGGGGGCCAATGAGCAGTTCTTC.

The chain recombines TRBV5-1 with TRBJ2-1, with D possibly TRBD2 on 6 matching bases. Germline assignment: CDR1 SGHRS and CDR2 YFSETQ. With 3 bases removed from V and 5 bases from J, the gap between germline ends came to 9 bases. The CDR3 has 13 amino acids. CDR3 residues: CASSSLADNEQFF. The CDR3 DNA sequence: TGCGCCAGCAGCTCCTTAGCGGACAATGAGCAGTTCTTC. Full variable domain (remainder filled in from reference TRBV5-1 and TRBJ2-1): KAGVTQTPRYLIKTRGQQVTLSCSPISGHRSVSWYQQTPGQGLQFLFEYFSETQRNKGNFPGRFSGRQFSNSRSEMNVSTLELGDSALYLCASSSLADNEQFFGPGTRLTVL.

V and J are TRBV5-1 and TRBJ2-4, with 9 positions matching TRBD1. The germline gives CDR1 SGHRS, CDR2 YFSETQ. The V and J ends lost 4 bases and 9 bases, in that order; junction bases with no gene match: 29. CDR3 length: 21 amino acids. CDR3 amino acids: CASSPSPNRYLTGGENAIQYF. CDR3 nucleotide sequence: TGCGCCAGCAGCCCCAGCCCTAACCGATACCTAACAGGGGGCGAAAATGCCATTCAGTACTTC.

V is TRBV5-1 and J is TRBJ1-1; perhaps TRBD1 as D (5 bases). V lost 3 bases to trimming and J lost 2 bases, with 8 bases between them. The V gene's germline CDR1 is SGHRS and CDR2 YFSETQ. CDR3 length equals 13 residues. CDR3 sequence: CASSWDRNTEAFF. In nucleotides, the CDR3 is TGCGCCAGCAGCTGGGACCGCAACACTGAAGCTTTCTTT.

The rearrangement uses TRBV5-1 and TRBJ2-5; D is uncertain. Germline values: CDR1 SGHRS, CDR2 YFSETQ. The V end lost 0 bases, the J end lost 0 bases, and 6 bases lay between the germline ends. CDR3 size: 14 residues. CDR3 DNA: TGCGCCAGCAGCTTGGTGGGGTACCAAGAGACCCAGTACTTC. Protein sequence: CASSLVGYQETQYF.

This chain links TRBV5-4 with TRBJ1-6; no reliable D call. The V and J ends lost 1 base and 7 bases respectively, with 15 bases between them. CDR3 length equals 16 residues. CDR1 is SGHNT and CDR2 is YYREEE in the germline V gene (reference sequence). The CDR3 here is CASSLWAYTKNSPLHF. The CDR3 region has the DNA TGTGCCAGCAGCTTGTGGGCCTATACCAAGAATTCACCCCTCCACTTT.

The V call is TRBV5-1, the J call TRBJ2-7, with 11 positions matching TRBD2. The germline CDR1 and CDR2 sequences are SGHRS and YFSETQ. With V trimmed by 2 bases and J by 0 bases, 4 bases remained unmatched. The CDR3 covers 16 residues. The CDR3 DNA sequence: TGCGCCAGCAGCTTTCCTAGCGGGGGGTCCTCCTACGAGCAGTACTTC. Translation: CASSFPSGGSSYEQYF. Filled out from reference TRBV5-1 and TRBJ2-7, the complete variable domain reads KAGVTQTPRYLIKTRGQQVTLSCSPISGHRSVSWYQQTPGQGLQFLFEYFSETQRNKGNFPGRFSGRQFSNSRSEMNVSTLELGDSALYLCASSFPSGGSSYEQYFGPGTRLTVT.

The chain employs TRBV7-9 and TRBJ1-1; 9 nucleotides align to TRBD1. From germline, CDR1 is SEHNR and CDR2 FQNEAQ (reference sequence). Germline trimming cut 5 bases from V and 3 bases from J; bases unmatched to any gene: 4. This CDR3 region has 14 residues. This CDR3 is CASSAGQGDTEAFF. In DNA form, the CDR3 reads TGTGCCAGCAGCGCGGGACAGGGTGACACTGAAGCTTTCTTT.

The chain is built from TRBV30 and TRBJ2-3; TRBD2 aligns across 9 bases. The CDR3 is made up of 18 amino acids. Trimming cost V 1 base and J 3 bases; bases outside gene matches: 14. CDR1 and CDR2 (germline): GTSNPN, SVGIG (reference sequence). Here the CDR3 DNA reads TGTGCCTGGAGTGGAAGGCGCGGGGGGGCCGTTGGTACAGATACGCAGTATTTT. Amino acid sequence: CAWSGRRGGAVGTDTQYF.

The chain combines TRBV6-1 with TRBJ2-3; 7 bases map to TRBD1. This CDR3 contains 15 residues. Germline CDR1 and CDR2: MNHNS and SASEGT. V gave up 3 bases and J gave up 0 bases; unmatched junction bases: 3. CDR3 in amino acids: CASSDGQDSTDTQYF. CDR3 in DNA: TGTGCCAGCAGTGACGGACAGGATAGCACAGATACGCAGTATTTT.

For the CDR3, the DNA is TGTGCCAGCAGCTCCCTGACTAACACAGATACGCAGTATTTT. This encodes CASSSLTNTDTQYF. The chain is built from TRBV11-2 and TRBJ2-3, with D possibly being TRBD2 (5 bases). This CDR3 has 14 amino acids. Germline CDR1 is SGHAT and CDR2 is FQNNGV. Trimming took 4 bases from V and 2 from J, leaving 10 bases between them.

The rearrangement joins TRBV7-8 to TRBJ1-2; D is ambiguous. Per germline, CDR1 SGHVS and CDR2 FQNEAQ. This CDR3 has 13 residues. V was cut by 1 base and J by 6 bases, with 9 bases left in between. CDR3 coding DNA: TGTGCCAGCAGCTTAGACAAACAGAATGGCTACACCTTC. Residues: CASSLDKQNGYTF.

This chain links TRBV7-3 with TRBJ2-3; D unresolved. CDR1 and CDR2 (germline): SGHTA, FQGTGA. Trimming took 5 bases from V and 8 from J, leaving 14 bases between them. The CDR3 length is 13 residues. CDR3 in amino acids: CASSPRPEGTQYF. In DNA form, the CDR3 reads TGTGCCAGCAGCCCTAGGCCGGAAGGTACGCAGTATTTT.

The chain employs TRBV7-3 and TRBJ2-1, with D perhaps being TRBD1 or TRBD2 (5 bases each). The CDR3 sequence is 14 residues long. V lost 2 bases and J 0 bases, leaving 5 bases between the germline ends. Germline V gives CDR1 SGHTA, CDR2 FQGTGA. The CDR3 DNA reads as TGTGCCAGCAGCTTAGGGGGCTCCTACAATGAGCAGTTCTTC. Translation: CASSLGGSYNEQFF. Supplemented by reference TRBV7-3 and TRBJ2-1, the full variable domain reads GAGVSQTPSNKVTEKGKYVELRCDPISGHTALYWYRQSLGQGPEFLIYFQGTGAADDSGLPNDRFFAVRPEGSVSTLKIQRTERGDSAVYLCASSLGGSYNEQFFGPGTRLTVL.

This chain uses TRBV5-1 with TRBJ2-1, with 9 bases identical to TRBD1. CDR1 is SGHRS, CDR2 YFSETQ, per germline. V was clipped by 3 bases and J by 0 bases; unmatched bases: 4. The CDR3 is 16 amino acids. The CDR3 loop is CASSSGTGPSYNEQFF. The DNA for the CDR3 is TGCGCCAGCAGCTCCGGGACAGGGCCCTCCTACAATGAGCAGTTCTTC.

The rearrangement links TRBV27 to TRBJ2-3; D not resolved. The CDR3 has 13 amino acids. Germline V gene lookup returns CDR1 MNHEY and CDR2 SMNVEV (reference sequence). V lost 7 bases and J 1 base, leaving 9 bases between the germline ends. For the CDR3, the DNA is TGTGCCAGCACGTCGACGGGCACAGATACGCAGTATTTT. Its translation: CASTSTGTDTQYF.

The V gene is TRBV28, the J gene TRBJ2-5; 9 nucleotides align to TRBD1. The CDR3 is 13 amino acids. In germline, CDR1 is MDHEN, CDR2 SYDVKM. With 8 bases clipped from V and 7 bases from J, the junction kept 8 bases outside the gene matches. CDR3 sequence (DNA): TGTGCCAGCGGGACAGGGTCGGCCTGGACCCAGTACTTC. It codes for CASGTGSAWTQYF. Variable domain in full (rest from reference TRBV28 and TRBJ2-5): DVKVTQSSRYLVKRTGEKVFLECVQDMDHENMFWYRQDPGLGLRLIYFSYDVKMKEKGDIPEGYSVSREKKERFSLILESASTNQTSMYLCASGTGSAWTQYFGPGTRLLVL.

Remarks on this clone: The sample holds other DNA sequences that translate to the same CDR3. In DNA, the CDR3 is TGCGCCAGCAGCCAAGATCAGGGGGAGAACAATCAGCCCCAGCATTTT. Amino acids: CASSQDQGENNQPQHF. This chain uses TRBV4-3 with TRBJ1-5, with TRBD1 matching over 7 bases. CDR1 and CDR2 from the germline V gene are LGHNA and YSLEER. Losses at the gene ends were 0 bases for V and 3 bases for J; bases not matched to a gene: 5. The CDR3 extends over 16 amino acids.

The chain carries TRBV29-1 and TRBJ1-1, with D unresolved. V lost 4 bases and J lost 5, with 5 bases in between. Germline-derived CDR1 and CDR2 are SQVTM and ANQGSEA. The CDR3 consists of 10 residues. The CDR3 region has the DNA TGCAGCGTTGTGGAGACTGAAGCTTTCTTT. Its translation is CSVVETEAFF.

This clone was detected only once. CDR3: CASSLIPGQGGDTQYF. CDR3 nucleotide sequence: TGTGCCAGCAGCCTAATACCGGGACAGGGGGGAGATACGCAGTATTTT. V and J are TRBV7-9 and TRBJ2-3; 11 bases agree with TRBD1. Trimming at V came to 5 bases and at J to 5 bases, leaving 9 bases not matched to a gene. Germline V gives CDR1 SEHNR, CDR2 FQNEAQ (reference sequence). This CDR3 spans 16 amino acids.

About this clone itself: A junction boundary mismatches the germline segment, possibly from a read error. The V gene is TRBV7-7, the J gene TRBJ2-1; 15 bases fit TRBD2. CDR1 and CDR2 from the germline V gene are SSHAT and FNYEAQ (reference sequence). There are 15 residues in the CDR3. The CDR3 sequence: CASSRTSGGADEQFF. In DNA form, the CDR3 reads TGTGCTAGCAGCAGGACTAGCGGGGGGGCTGATGAGCAGTTCTTC.

This clone was detected only a few times. This rearrangement joins TRBV2 to TRBJ1-1; tentatively, D is TRBD1 (5 bases). The CDR3 runs to 13 residues. With 6 bases removed from V and 5 bases from J, the gap between germline ends came to 13 bases. Germline V gene data show CDR1 as SNHLY and CDR2 as FYNNEI. As DNA, the CDR3 is TGTGCCAGCAGAGACCAGGGAAAGACTGAAGCTTTCTTT. It yields the protein CASRDQGKTEAFF. Complete variable domain (other parts from reference TRBV2 and TRBJ1-1): EPEVTQTPSHQVTQMGQEVILRCVPISNHLYFYWYRQILGQKVEFLVSFYNNEISEKSEIFDDQFSVERPDGSNFTLKIRSTKLEDSAMYFCASRDQGKTEAFFGQGTRLTVV.

The chain couples TRBV5-5 to TRBJ2-5, with a weak D call TRBD1 (7 bases). Germline V gene data show CDR1 as SGHKS and CDR2 as YYEKEE (reference sequence). Trimming took off 3 bases at V and 5 bases at J, with 14 bases between the two ends. The CDR3 extends over 14 amino acids. The CDR3 spells CASSWRGRGETQYF. For the CDR3, the DNA is TGTGCCAGCAGCTGGAGGGGGCGCGGTGAGACCCAGTACTTC.

As DNA, the CDR3 is TGTGCCAGCAGCTGGTTCCCGGGACAGGGTCCAGATACGCAGTATTTT. Encoded protein: CASSWFPGQGPDTQYF. This chain connects TRBV7-9 to TRBJ2-3; TRBD1 agrees at 9 bases. CDR1 and CDR2 (germline): SEHNR, FQNEAQ (reference sequence). The CDR3 consists of 16 residues. V gave up 4 bases and J gave up 4 bases; unmatched junction bases: 9.

The chain joins TRBV19 to TRBJ1-6; 10 bases match TRBD1. V was pared by 3 bases and J by 4 bases, with 3 bases of the junction left unmatched. CDR1 and CDR2 from the germline V gene are LNHDA and SQIVND (reference sequence). There are 16 residues in the CDR3. CDR3: CASSIRDRGYNSPLHF. CDR3 bases: TGTGCCAGTAGTATCCGGGACAGGGGTTATAATTCACCCCTCCACTTT.